Listed below are T cell receptor beta chains from one sample, sequenced in a study of T cells in localized non-small cell lung cancer. The repertoire was sequenced with immunoSEQ multiplex PCR; TCRdb's copy has only in-frame clones and lacks some. The table lists approximately 83,000 clones, more than 70% of them singletons, with under 25% in the top ten. Source: peripheral blood, taken before any cancer treatment. Receptor source: a woman between 35 and 75 years old with stage I squamous cell lung carcinoma. Both conserved end residues are part of each CDR3. The D gene is left open where the match is weak. The size of a clone is reported for some rows only, either as once, few or many, or as a class for expanded clones.

size: NA
V: TRBV5-1
J: TRBJ2-1
length: 15
D: TRBD2
CDR3: CASSDSSGGNNEQFF
DNA: TGCGCCAGCAGCGACTCTAGCGGGGGGAACAATGAGCAGTTCTTC

size: NA
V: TRBV19
J: TRBJ2-5
length: 15
D: NA
CDR3: CASSIAVSPQETQYF
DNA: TGTGCCAGTAGTATAGCGGTCTCCCCCCAAGAGACCCAGTACTTC

size: NA
V: TRBV15
J: TRBJ1-2
length: 15
D: NA
CDR3: CATSRDPGVNYGYTF
DNA: TGTGCCACCAGCAGAGATCCCGGGGTTAACTATGGCTACACCTTC

size: NA
V: TRBV2
J: TRBJ1-2
length: 13
D: NA
CDR3: CASSVGQTYGYTF
DNA: TGTGCCAGCAGTGTAGGCCAGACCTATGGCTACACCTTC

size: NA
V: TRBV9
J: TRBJ1-1
length: 15
D: TRBD1
CDR3: CASSVQQGTPPEAFF
DNA: TGTGCCAGCAGCGTCCAACAGGGGACCCCACCTGAAGCTTTCTTT

size: NA
V: TRBV15
J: TRBJ1-2
length: 11
D: TRBD1
CDR3: CATSREGTGVF
DNA: TGTGCCACCAGCAGAGAGGGCACAGGGGTCTTC

size: once
V: TRBV5-1
J: TRBJ2-3
length: 16
D: TRBD2
CDR3: CASSLGTSGSADTQYF
DNA: TGCGCCAGCAGCTTAGGAACTAGCGGGAGCGCAGATACGCAGTATTTT

size: NA
V: TRBV6-1
J: TRBJ2-1
length: 15
D: TRBD2
CDR3: CASSETSGGAGEQFF
DNA: TGTGCCAGCAGTGAAACTAGCGGGGGGGCCGGTGAGCAGTTCTTC

size: NA
V: TRBV19
J: TRBJ1-3
length: 16
D: TRBD1
CDR3: CASSIGQGFSGNTIYF
DNA: TGTGCCAGTAGTATCGGACAGGGCTTCTCTGGAAACACCATATATTTT

size: NA
V: TRBV5-6
J: TRBJ1-1
length: 14
D: TRBD1
CDR3: CASSRTDRGTEAFF
DNA: TGTGCCAGCAGCAGGACGGACAGGGGGACTGAAGCTTTCTTT

size: NA
V: TRBV5-4
J: TRBJ1-2
length: 13
D: NA
CDR3: CASSSSVGYGYTF
DNA: TGTGCCAGCAGCTCATCCGTAGGCTATGGCTACACCTTC

size: NA
V: TRBV9
J: TRBJ1-2
length: 14
D: NA
CDR3: CASSPNWGEGGYTF
DNA: TGTGCCAGCAGCCCTAATTGGGGGGAAGGTGGCTACACCTTC

size: NA
V: TRBV6-5
J: TRBJ2-1
length: 14
D: NA
CDR3: CASSYKVSYNEQFF
DNA: TGTGCCAGCAGTTACAAGGTATCCTACAATGAGCAGTTCTTC

size: NA
V: TRBV9
J: TRBJ2-5
length: 13
D: TRBD1
CDR3: CASSVGQGETQYF
DNA: TGTGCCAGCAGCGTAGGACAGGGGGAGACCCAGTACTTC

size: NA
V: TRBV6-5
J: TRBJ1-2
length: 14
D: NA
CDR3: CASSYSRQNYGYTF
DNA: TGTGCCAGCAGTTACTCAAGACAGAACTATGGCTACACCTTC

size: NA
V: TRBV2
J: TRBJ2-5
length: 14
D: TRBD2
CDR3: CASSGPPGGGTQYF
DNA: TGTGCCAGCAGTGGACCCCCGGGGGGAGGTACCCAGTACTTC

size: NA
V: TRBV10-3
J: TRBJ1-4
length: 14
D: NA
CDR3: CAIRSGSGAEKLFF
DNA: TGTGCCATCAGATCTGGGTCGGGGGCTGAAAAACTGTTTTTT

size: NA
V: TRBV5-1
J: TRBJ1-1
length: 14
D: NA
CDR3: CASRGTLLGTEAFF
DNA: TGCGCCAGCAGGGGGACGCTCTTAGGTACTGAAGCTTTCTTT

size: NA
V: TRBV5-1
J: TRBJ2-1
length: 19
D: TRBD2
CDR3: CASSSSGTSGGAAYNEQFF
DNA: TGCGCCAGCAGCTCCTCCGGGACTAGCGGGGGGGCCGCCTACAATGAGCAGTTCTTC

size: NA
V: TRBV4-1
J: TRBJ2-2
length: 14
D: NA
CDR3: CASSQDEGLGELFF
DNA: TGCGCCAGCAGCCAAGATGAGGGACTCGGGGAGCTGTTTTTT

size: NA
V: TRBV29-1
J: TRBJ1-1
length: 13
D: NA
CDR3: CSGNRFLSTEAFF
DNA: TGCAGCGGGAACCGGTTTCTGAGCACTGAAGCTTTCTTT

size: NA
V: TRBV30
J: TRBJ1-1
length: 14
D: NA
CDR3: CAWSVPGARTEAFF
DNA: TGTGCCTGGAGCGTCCCAGGGGCGAGGACTGAAGCTTTCTTT

size: many
V: TRBV30
J: TRBJ1-2
length: 11
D: NA
CDR3: CAIRTNYGYTF
DNA: TGTGCCATTAGGACCAACTATGGCTACACCTTC

size: NA
V: TRBV4-1
J: TRBJ2-3
length: 16
D: TRBD2
CDR3: CASSQGLAGTPDTQYF
DNA: TGCGCCAGCAGCCAGGGACTAGCGGGGACCCCAGATACGCAGTATTTT

size: NA
V: TRBV5-6
J: TRBJ1-6
length: 13
D: NA
CDR3: CASSLGPYSPLHF
DNA: TGTGCCAGCAGCTTGGGACCGTATTCACCCCTCCACTTT

size: NA
V: TRBV9
J: TRBJ2-3
length: 16
D: TRBD1
CDR3: CASSATDRGWMDTQYF
DNA: TGTGCCAGCAGCGCCACGGACAGGGGGTGGATGGATACGCAGTATTTT

size: NA
V: TRBV29-1
J: TRBJ2-7
length: 15
D: TRBD1
CDR3: CSVEGVQGAAGEQYF
DNA: TGCAGCGTTGAAGGCGTCCAGGGGGCTGCTGGCGAGCAGTACTTC

size: NA
V: TRBV29-1
J: TRBJ2-7
length: 12
D: NA
CDR3: CSVEGRAYEQYF
DNA: TGCAGCGTTGAGGGGAGAGCCTACGAGCAGTACTTC

size: NA
V: TRBV7-2
J: TRBJ1-2
length: 13
D: TRBD1
CDR3: CASSLGRGRGYTF
DNA: TGTGCCAGCAGCTTGGGTAGGGGGCGAGGCTACACCTTC

size: NA
V: TRBV14
J: TRBJ2-7
length: 14
D: NA
CDR3: CASSQDSYSYEQYF
DNA: TGTGCCAGCAGCCAAGATAGTTACTCCTACGAGCAGTACTTC

size: NA
V: TRBV19
J: TRBJ2-2
length: 14
D: TRBD1
CDR3: CASNGQGNTGELFF
DNA: TGTGCCAGTAATGGACAGGGGAACACCGGGGAGCTGTTTTTT

size: NA
V: TRBV11-2
J: TRBJ1-6
length: 15
D: NA
CDR3: CASSGAGDFGSPLHF
DNA: TGTGCCAGCAGCGGGGCGGGGGACTTCGGTTCACCCCTCCACTTT

size: NA
V: TRBV9
J: TRBJ2-1
length: 16
D: NA
CDR3: CASSVGVGGPYNEQFF
DNA: TGTGCCAGCAGCGTAGGTGTGGGGGGCCCCTACAATGAGCAGTTCTTC

size: NA
V: TRBV25-1
J: TRBJ1-5
length: 16
D: NA
CDR3: CASSESEGYSNQPQHF
DNA: TGTGCCAGCAGTGAATCGGAGGGGTATAGCAATCAGCCCCAGCATTTT

size: NA
V: TRBV19
J: TRBJ1-5
length: 17
D: TRBD1
CDR3: CASSIRDRRNSNQPQHF
DNA: TGTGCCAGTAGTATCCGGGACAGACGGAATAGCAATCAGCCCCAGCATTTT

size: NA
V: TRBV9
J: TRBJ2-3
length: 15
D: NA
CDR3: CASSAAGWGTDTQYF
DNA: TGTGCCAGCAGCGCCGCAGGCTGGGGCACAGATACGCAGTATTTT

size: once
V: TRBV6-5
J: TRBJ2-5
length: 14
D: TRBD1
CDR3: CASRGTVIKETQYF
DNA: TGTGCCAGCAGGGGGACAGTAATCAAAGAGACCCAGTACTTC

size: NA
V: TRBV5-1
J: TRBJ1-2
length: 15
D: TRBD1
CDR3: CASSDGDRGTYGYTF
DNA: TGCGCCAGCAGCGACGGGGACAGGGGGACTTATGGCTACACCTTC

size: NA
V: TRBV9
J: TRBJ1-5
length: 14
D: NA
CDR3: CASSAMGPGQPQHF
DNA: TGTGCCAGCAGCGCAATGGGTCCCGGGCAGCCCCAGCATTTT

size: NA
V: TRBV7-8
J: TRBJ1-4
length: 14
D: TRBD1
CDR3: CASSSGQGNEKLFF
DNA: TGTGCCAGCAGCTCGGGACAGGGGAATGAAAAACTGTTTTTT

size: NA
V: TRBV7-9
J: TRBJ2-5
length: 13
D: TRBD1
CDR3: CASSHNRGETQYF
DNA: TGTGCCAGCAGTCATAACAGGGGCGAGACCCAGTACTTC

size: NA
V: TRBV27
J: TRBJ1-2
length: 14
D: NA
CDR3: CASSTSGWLGGYTF
DNA: NA

size: NA
V: TRBV5-6
J: TRBJ1-1
length: 14
D: NA
CDR3: CASGGGLGNTEAFF
DNA: TGTGCCAGCGGAGGGGGATTGGGGAACACTGAAGCTTTCTTT

size: NA
V: TRBV7-9
J: TRBJ2-7
length: 17
D: TRBD1
CDR3: CASSLGQGLRVSYEQYF
DNA: TGTGCCAGCAGCTTAGGACAGGGCCTACGGGTCTCCTACGAGCAGTACTTC

size: once
V: TRBV29-1
J: TRBJ1-1
length: 14
D: TRBD1
CDR3: CSTIGYRGSAEAFF
DNA: TGCAGCACTATCGGATACAGGGGAAGCGCTGAAGCTTTCTTT

size: once
V: TRBV29-1
J: TRBJ2-2
length: 14
D: NA
CDR3: CSVDGGTNTGELFF
DNA: TGCAGCGTTGATGGGGGTACGAACACCGGGGAGCTGTTTTTT

size: NA
V: TRBV2
J: TRBJ1-2
length: 15
D: NA
CDR3: CASSEISPGAGGYTF
DNA: TGTGCCAGCAGTGAAATATCTCCGGGGGCCGGCGGCTACACCTTC

size: NA
V: TRBV10-3
J: TRBJ1-2
length: 14
D: TRBD1
CDR3: CAINGQGGDYGYTF
DNA: TGTGCCATCAATGGACAGGGTGGCGACTATGGCTACACCTTC

size: NA
V: TRBV9
J: TRBJ1-2
length: 17
D: NA
CDR3: CASSVANEGDYNYGYTF
DNA: TGTGCCAGCAGCGTAGCCAACGAGGGGGATTATAACTATGGCTACACCTTC

size: NA
V: TRBV7-2
J: TRBJ2-5
length: 13
D: NA
CDR3: CASSSTSKETQYF
DNA: TGTGCCAGCAGCTCCACGAGTAAGGAGACCCAGTACTTC

size: NA
V: TRBV7-6
J: TRBJ1-3
length: 15
D: NA
CDR3: CASSLVGGQGNTIYF
DNA: TGTGCCAGCAGCTTAGTAGGAGGGCAAGGAAACACCATATATTTT

size: NA
V: TRBV19
J: TRBJ1-2
length: 10
D: NA
CDR3: CATALPDYTF
DNA: TGTGCCACCGCTTTACCTGACTACACCTTC

size: NA
V: TRBV5-1
J: TRBJ2-3
length: 15
D: TRBD2
CDR3: CASSLWLAGGDTQYF
DNA: TGCGCCAGCAGCTTGTGGCTAGCGGGGGGAGATACGCAGTATTTT

size: NA
V: TRBV5-1
J: TRBJ1-2
length: 16
D: TRBD1
CDR3: CASSPGQGRRNYGYTF
DNA: TGCGCCAGCAGCCCGGGACAGGGGCGAAGAAACTATGGCTACACCTTC

size: NA
V: TRBV5-1
J: TRBJ1-1
length: 14
D: TRBD1
CDR3: CASSPGTGNTEAFF
DNA: TGCGCCAGCAGCCCCGGGACAGGGAACACTGAAGCTTTCTTT